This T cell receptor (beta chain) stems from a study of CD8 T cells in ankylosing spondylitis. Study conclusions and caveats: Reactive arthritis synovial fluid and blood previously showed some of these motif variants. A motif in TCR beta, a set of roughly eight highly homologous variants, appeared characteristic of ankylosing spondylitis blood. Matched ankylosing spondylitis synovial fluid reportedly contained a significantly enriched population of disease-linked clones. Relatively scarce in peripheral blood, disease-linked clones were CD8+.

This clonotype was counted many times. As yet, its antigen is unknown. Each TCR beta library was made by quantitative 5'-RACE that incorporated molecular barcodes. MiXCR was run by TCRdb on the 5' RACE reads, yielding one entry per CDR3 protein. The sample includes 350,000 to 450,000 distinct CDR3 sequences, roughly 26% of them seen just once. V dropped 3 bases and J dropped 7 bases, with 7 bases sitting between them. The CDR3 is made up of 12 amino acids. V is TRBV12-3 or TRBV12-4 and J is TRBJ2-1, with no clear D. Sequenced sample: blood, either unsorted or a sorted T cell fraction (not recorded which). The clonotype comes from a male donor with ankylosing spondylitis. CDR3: CASSFQGNEQFF. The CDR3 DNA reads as TGTGCCAGCAGTTTTCAAGGTAATGAGCAGTTCTTC.